The clone carrying this T cell receptor beta chain was detected only a few times. Its antigen remains unknown. PCR amplification relied on 60 Vbeta primers (plus 13 Jbeta primers). Using immunoSEQ multiplex PCR, the repertoire was profiled, and TCRdb retains in-frame clones only, with some absent. The sample has roughly 200,000 clones; around four fifths are singletons. The data were taken from a study of cytomegalovirus exposure and HLA in healthy donors. Study results and limitations: Later examination showed HLA-associated TCR beta chains had greater clonal expansion than equally common others. Owing to their indistinguishability, certain V segments, notably TRBV6-2 and TRBV6-3, were excluded. Within the data, a cluster of highly shared sequence variants was likely a sequencing artifact.

The CDR3 is 14 amino acids. V was pared by 4 bases and J by 7 bases, with 9 bases of the junction left unmatched. Germline loops: CDR1 SGHDT, CDR2 YYEEEE. The specimen sequenced was PBMCs. The chain carries TRBV5-6 and TRBJ1-2, with 8 positions matching TRBD1. The clonotype comes from a woman aged 40 to 49 in good health and CMV-seronegative. Written as DNA, the CDR3 is TGTGCCAGCAGCGAACGGACAGGGAATTTTGGCTACACCTTC. The encoded protein is CASSERTGNFGYTF.